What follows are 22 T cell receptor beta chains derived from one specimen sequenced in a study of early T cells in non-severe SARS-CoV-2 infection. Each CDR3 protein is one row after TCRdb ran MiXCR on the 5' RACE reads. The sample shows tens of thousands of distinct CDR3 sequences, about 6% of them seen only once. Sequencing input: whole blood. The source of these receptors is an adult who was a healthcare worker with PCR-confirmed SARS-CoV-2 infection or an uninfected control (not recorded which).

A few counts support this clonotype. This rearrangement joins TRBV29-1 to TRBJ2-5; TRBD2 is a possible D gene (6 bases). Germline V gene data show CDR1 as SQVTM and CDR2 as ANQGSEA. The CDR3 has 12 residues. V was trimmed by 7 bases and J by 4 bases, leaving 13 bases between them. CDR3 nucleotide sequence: TGCAGCGCTGTGGGAGGTAGAGAGACCCAGTACTTC. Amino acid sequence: CSAVGGRETQYF.

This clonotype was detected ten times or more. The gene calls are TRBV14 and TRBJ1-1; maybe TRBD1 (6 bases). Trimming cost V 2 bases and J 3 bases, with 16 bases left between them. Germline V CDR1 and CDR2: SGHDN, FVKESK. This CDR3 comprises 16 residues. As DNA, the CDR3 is TGTGCCAGCAGCCAACTCTGGCGGGGGGCTGACACTGAAGCTTTCTTT. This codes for CASSQLWRGADTEAFF.

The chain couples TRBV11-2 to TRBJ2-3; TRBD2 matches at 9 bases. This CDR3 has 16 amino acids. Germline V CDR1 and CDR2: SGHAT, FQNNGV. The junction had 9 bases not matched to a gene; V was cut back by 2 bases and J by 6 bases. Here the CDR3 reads CASSLRIAGDGDTQYF. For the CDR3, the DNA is TGTGCCAGCAGCTTAAGGATAGCGGGAGATGGGGATACGCAGTATTTT.

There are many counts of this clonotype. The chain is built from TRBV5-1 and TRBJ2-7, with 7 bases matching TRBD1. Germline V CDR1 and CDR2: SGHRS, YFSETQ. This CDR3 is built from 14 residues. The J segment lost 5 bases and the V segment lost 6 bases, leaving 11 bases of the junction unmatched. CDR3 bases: TGCGCCAGCAAAAGGGGGCAGGGTCTAGACGAGCAGTACTTC. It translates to CASKRGQGLDEQYF.

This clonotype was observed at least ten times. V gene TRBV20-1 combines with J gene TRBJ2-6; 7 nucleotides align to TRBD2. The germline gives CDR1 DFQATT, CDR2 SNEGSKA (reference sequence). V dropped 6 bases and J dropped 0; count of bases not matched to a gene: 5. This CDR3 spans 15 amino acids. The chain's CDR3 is CSASAGVSGANVLTF. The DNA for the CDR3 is TGCAGTGCCAGTGCGGGGGTCTCTGGGGCCAACGTCCTGACTTTC.

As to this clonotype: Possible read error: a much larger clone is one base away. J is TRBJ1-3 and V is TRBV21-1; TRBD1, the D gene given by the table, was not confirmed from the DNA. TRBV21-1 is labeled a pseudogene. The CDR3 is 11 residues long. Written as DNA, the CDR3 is TGTGCCACGAACCCCAGCCCTTCCCCCTATTTT. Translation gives CATNPSPSPYF.

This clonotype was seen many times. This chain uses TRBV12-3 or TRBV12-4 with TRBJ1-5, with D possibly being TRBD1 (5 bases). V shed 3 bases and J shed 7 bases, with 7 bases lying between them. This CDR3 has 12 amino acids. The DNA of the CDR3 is TGTGCCAGCAGTTTTCGACAGCAGCCCCAGCATTTT. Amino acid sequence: CASSFRQQPQHF.

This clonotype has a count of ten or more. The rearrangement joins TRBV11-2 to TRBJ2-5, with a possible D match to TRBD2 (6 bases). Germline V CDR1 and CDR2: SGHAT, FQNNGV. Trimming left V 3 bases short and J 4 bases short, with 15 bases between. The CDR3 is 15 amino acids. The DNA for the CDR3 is TGTGCCAGCAGCTTGAATTGGGAGGCCACAGAGACCCAGTACTTC. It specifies CASSLNWEATETQYF.

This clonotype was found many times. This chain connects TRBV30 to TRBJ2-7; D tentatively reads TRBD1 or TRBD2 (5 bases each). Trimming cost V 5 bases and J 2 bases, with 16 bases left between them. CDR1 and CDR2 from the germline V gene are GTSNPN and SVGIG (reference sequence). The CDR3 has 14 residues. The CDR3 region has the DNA TGTGCCTGGGGGGCCCAATCGGGAACCTACGAGCAGTACTTC. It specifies CAWGAQSGTYEQYF.

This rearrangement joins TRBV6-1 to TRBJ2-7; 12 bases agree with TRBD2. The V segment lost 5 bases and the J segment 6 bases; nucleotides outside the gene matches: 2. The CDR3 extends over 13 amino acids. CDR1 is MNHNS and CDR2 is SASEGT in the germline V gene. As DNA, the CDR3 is TGTGCCAGCAGTTTACTAGCGGGAGGCGAGCAGTACTTC. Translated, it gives CASSLLAGGEQYF.

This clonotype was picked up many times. DNA of the CDR3: TGCAGTGCTTTCGGACAGGGGCCCACAGATACGCAGTATTTT. Encoded protein: CSAFGQGPTDTQYF. The chain recombines TRBV20-1 with TRBJ2-3; 9 nucleotides line up with TRBD1. Germline-derived CDR1 and CDR2 are DFQATT and SNEGSKA (reference sequence). Trimming cost V 5 bases and J 2 bases; bases outside gene matches: 5. The CDR3 spans 14 residues.

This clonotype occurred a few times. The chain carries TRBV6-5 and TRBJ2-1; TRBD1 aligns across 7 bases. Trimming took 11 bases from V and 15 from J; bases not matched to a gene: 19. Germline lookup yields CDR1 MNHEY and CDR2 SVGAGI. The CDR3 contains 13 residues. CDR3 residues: CAARGGFGESPFF. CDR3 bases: TGTGCCGCAAGAGGGGGCTTTGGAGAGTCTCCGTTCTTC.

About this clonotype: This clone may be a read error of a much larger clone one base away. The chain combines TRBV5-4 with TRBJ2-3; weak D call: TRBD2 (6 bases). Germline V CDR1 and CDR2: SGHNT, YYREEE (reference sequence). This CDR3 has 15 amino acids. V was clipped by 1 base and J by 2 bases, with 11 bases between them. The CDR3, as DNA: TGTGCCAGCAGCTTGTTCCGGGGGTTCACAGATACGCAGTATTTT. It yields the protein CASSLFRGFTDTQYF.

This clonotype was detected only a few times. CDR3 DNA: TGTGCCAGCAGCTTAACGGACAGGGGTGGTTATACGCAGTATTTT. It translates to CASSLTDRGGYTQYF. The chain combines TRBV11-2 with TRBJ2-3; TRBD1 agrees at 9 bases. Losses at the gene ends were 2 bases for V and 7 bases for J; bases not matched to a gene: 7. Germline-derived CDR1 and CDR2 are SGHAT and FQNNGV. The CDR3 length is 15 residues.

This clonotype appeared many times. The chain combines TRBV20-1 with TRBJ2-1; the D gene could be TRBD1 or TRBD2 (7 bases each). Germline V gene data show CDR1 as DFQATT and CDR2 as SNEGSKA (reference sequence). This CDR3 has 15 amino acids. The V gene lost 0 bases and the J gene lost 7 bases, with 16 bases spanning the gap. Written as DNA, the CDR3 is TGCAGTGCTAGAGATGGGAGGGGGCGATCGAATGAGCAGTTCTTC. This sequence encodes CSARDGRGRSNEQFF.

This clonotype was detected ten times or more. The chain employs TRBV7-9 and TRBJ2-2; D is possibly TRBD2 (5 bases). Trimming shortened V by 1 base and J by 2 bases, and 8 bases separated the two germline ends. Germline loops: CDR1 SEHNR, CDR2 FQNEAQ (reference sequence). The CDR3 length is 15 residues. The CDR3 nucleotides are TGTGCCAGCAGCTTAGGGGGAGCAAACACCGGGGAGCTGTTTTTT. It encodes CASSLGGANTGELFF.

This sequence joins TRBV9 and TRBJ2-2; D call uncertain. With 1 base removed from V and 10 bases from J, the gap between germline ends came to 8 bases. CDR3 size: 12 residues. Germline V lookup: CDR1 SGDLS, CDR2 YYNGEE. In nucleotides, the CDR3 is TGTGCCAGCAGCGTACTAGGCACGGAGCTGTTTTTT. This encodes CASSVLGTELFF.

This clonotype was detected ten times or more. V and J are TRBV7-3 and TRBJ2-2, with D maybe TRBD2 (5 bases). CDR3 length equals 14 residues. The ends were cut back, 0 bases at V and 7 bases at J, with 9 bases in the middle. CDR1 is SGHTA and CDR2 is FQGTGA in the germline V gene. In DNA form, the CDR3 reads TGTGCCAGCAGCTTAACGTCCGAGGGCGGGGAGCTGTTTTTT. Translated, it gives CASSLTSEGGELFF.

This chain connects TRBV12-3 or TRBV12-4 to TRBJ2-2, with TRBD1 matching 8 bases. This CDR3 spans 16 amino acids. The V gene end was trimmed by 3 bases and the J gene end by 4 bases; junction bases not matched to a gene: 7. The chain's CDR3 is CASSLETGAVTGELFF. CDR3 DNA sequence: TGTGCCAGCAGTTTGGAGACAGGGGCGGTCACCGGGGAGCTGTTTTTT.

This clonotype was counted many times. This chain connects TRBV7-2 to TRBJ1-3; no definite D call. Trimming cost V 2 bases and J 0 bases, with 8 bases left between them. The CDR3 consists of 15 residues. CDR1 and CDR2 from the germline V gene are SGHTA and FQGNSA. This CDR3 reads CASSLRSFSGNTIYF. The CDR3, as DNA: TGTGCCAGCAGCTTAAGGAGTTTCTCTGGAAACACCATATATTTT.

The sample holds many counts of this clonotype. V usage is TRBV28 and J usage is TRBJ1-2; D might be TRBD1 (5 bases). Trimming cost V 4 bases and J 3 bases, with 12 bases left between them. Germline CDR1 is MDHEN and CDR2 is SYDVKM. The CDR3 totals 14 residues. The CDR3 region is CASSSGFRDYGYTF. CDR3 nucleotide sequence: TGTGCCAGCAGTTCGGGATTCAGGGACTATGGCTACACCTTC.

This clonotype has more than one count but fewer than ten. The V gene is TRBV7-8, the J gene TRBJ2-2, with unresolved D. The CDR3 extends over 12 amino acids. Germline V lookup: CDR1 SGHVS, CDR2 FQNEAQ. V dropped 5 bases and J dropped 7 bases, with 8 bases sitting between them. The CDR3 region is CASSPINGELFF. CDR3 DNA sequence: TGTGCCAGCAGCCCCATCAACGGGGAGCTGTTTTTT.